The 21 T cell receptor beta chains presented below share a single source sample, sequenced in a study of blood T cells in healthy people across ages. Using a J-beta primer mix together with a sample-barcoded 5' primer, a second PCR was run for roughly 6 to 12 cycles. MiXCR, applied by TCRdb to the 5' RACE reads, yields one record per CDR3 protein. The data show 910,000 or so distinct CDR3 sequences, just over 50% seen once. Sequencing was carried out using blood. All receptors derive from a woman aged 60-75 years in good health.

V and J are TRBV20-1 and TRBJ2-3; D is ambiguous. The CDR3 has 13 amino acids. Germline V gives CDR1 DFQATT, CDR2 SNEGSKA (reference sequence). V shed 1 base and J shed 6 bases, with 11 bases lying between them. The CDR3 nucleotides read TGCAGTGCTAGAGGGGGAACGTGGGATACGCAGTATTTT. Translated, it gives CSARGGTWDTQYF.

The chain combines TRBV3-1 with TRBJ2-1; D is uncertain. The CDR3 totals 14 residues. Germline CDR1 LGHDT, CDR2 YNNKEL (reference sequence). The V and J ends lost 0 bases and 9 bases respectively, with 12 bases between them. CDR3 residues: CASSQDIGNTEQFF. CDR3 bases: TGTGCCAGCAGCCAAGATATCGGCAACACTGAGCAGTTCTTC.

This clonotype has only a few counts. The junction departs from the called germline gene at one end, perhaps through a read error. The CDR3 spells CASSQGNRGGNQPQHF. Written as DNA, the CDR3 is TGTGCCAGCAGCCAGGGTAACAGAGGGGGCAACCAGCCCCAGCATTTT. V is TRBV4-2 and J is TRBJ1-5, with TRBD1 matching 7 bases. The CDR3 totals 16 residues. CDR1 and CDR2 (germline): LGHNA, YNFKEQ.

In this sample, this clonotype turned up a few times. This chain connects TRBV6-6 to TRBJ1-1, with TRBD1 matching 7 bases. With V trimmed by 5 bases and J by 1 base, 1 base remained unmatched. The CDR3 has 13 amino acids. CDR1 is MNHNY, CDR2 SVGAGI, per germline (reference sequence). CDR3 residues: CASSNRGNTEAFF. The CDR3 nucleotides are TGTGCCAGCAGTAACAGGGGGAACACTGAAGCTTTCTTT.

This clonotype was seen more than once but under ten times. The chain couples TRBV24-1 to TRBJ2-7; no clear D gene. The CDR3 sequence is 11 residues long. Trimming took off 9 bases at V and 7 bases at J, with 12 bases between the two ends. From germline, CDR1 is KGHDR and CDR2 SFDVKD. Written as DNA, the CDR3 is TGTGCCACCCACAATAACAATGAGCAGTACTTC. It encodes CATHNNNEQYF.

This clonotype was counted between two and nine times. The V gene is TRBV6-5, the J gene TRBJ1-2; D might be TRBD1 (6 bases). The CDR3 has 12 residues. Germline-derived CDR1 and CDR2 are MNHEY and SVGAGI. V lost 6 bases and J 8 bases, leaving 13 bases between the germline ends. The DNA of the CDR3 is TGTGCCAGCAGATACAGGGTAGGAGGCTACACCTTC. It translates to CASRYRVGGYTF.

V and J are TRBV20-1 and TRBJ2-3, with D maybe TRBD1 (5 bases). Per germline, CDR1 DFQATT and CDR2 SNEGSKA (reference sequence). The CDR3 totals 15 residues. The ends were cut back, 0 bases at V and 6 bases at J, with 16 bases in the middle. This CDR3 reads CSARERRTRVDTQYF. In DNA, the CDR3 is TGCAGTGCTAGAGAGAGAAGGACAAGAGTTGATACGCAGTATTTT.

The rearrangement uses TRBV24-1 and TRBJ2-3, with 7 bases aligning to TRBD2. The CDR3 is made up of 17 amino acids. Germline lookup yields CDR1 KGHDR and CDR2 SFDVKD. J gave up 4 bases and V 5 bases, and 14 bases lay outside the gene matches. The CDR3 bases are TGTGCCACCAGTGGTCCGACAGCGGGGCAAACCCCAGATACGCAGTATTTT. Translating it yields CATSGPTAGQTPDTQYF.

This clonotype has just a few counts. The chain joins TRBV2 to TRBJ1-2; no definite D call. CDR3 length: 11 residues. V was trimmed by 5 bases and J by 5 bases, leaving 6 bases between them. Germline V gene data show CDR1 as SNHLY and CDR2 as FYNNEI. The CDR3: CASSQFYGYTF. CDR3 DNA: TGTGCCAGCAGTCAGTTTTATGGCTACACCTTC.

The rearrangement uses TRBV20-1 and TRBJ2-7; 7 nucleotides agree with TRBD1. V dropped 6 bases and J dropped 2; count of bases not matched to a gene: 10. This CDR3 region has 14 residues. Germline CDR1 reads DFQATT; CDR2 reads SNEGSKA (reference sequence). The CDR3 region is CSAHRTGGAYEQYF. The CDR3 DNA sequence: TGCAGTGCCCACCGGACAGGAGGAGCCTACGAGCAGTACTTC.

This chain connects TRBV4-2 to TRBJ2-7; TRBD2 aligns across 8 bases. Trimming removed 4 bases from V and 2 bases from J; junction bases left unmatched: 16. The CDR3 spans 18 residues. CDR1 is LGHNA, CDR2 YNFKEQ, per germline. CDR3 sequence reads: CASSLSRWPLAGPYEQYF. As DNA, the CDR3 is TGTGCCAGCAGCCTCTCACGCTGGCCTCTAGCGGGCCCCTACGAGCAGTACTTC.

This clonotype came up many times. This chain uses TRBV27 with TRBJ2-7; 7 nucleotides line up with TRBD1. The V gene's germline CDR1 is MNHEY and CDR2 SMNVEV (reference sequence). V dropped 2 bases and J dropped 2; count of bases not matched to a gene: 3. The CDR3 extends over 14 amino acids. The CDR3 here is CASSLRQGAYEQYF. As DNA, the CDR3 is TGTGCCAGCAGTTTAAGGCAGGGGGCCTACGAGCAGTACTTC.

This clonotype was found a few times. The chain combines TRBV4-3 with TRBJ2-7; TRBD1 matches at 7 bases. With V trimmed by 1 base and J by 1 base, 7 bases remained unmatched. Germline V gives CDR1 LGHNA, CDR2 YSLEER. This CDR3 comprises 16 residues. The CDR3 loop reads CASSQAGDRDSYEQYF. The CDR3 nucleotides read TGCGCCAGCAGCCAAGCTGGAGACAGGGATTCCTACGAGCAGTACTTC.

The chain links TRBV28 to TRBJ2-7; 7 nucleotides align to TRBD2. The length of the CDR3 is 15 residues. With 5 bases clipped from V and 1 base from J, the junction kept 8 bases outside the gene matches. The germline gives CDR1 MDHEN, CDR2 SYDVKM. The CDR3 loop reads CASSQIASGSYEQYF. Here the CDR3 DNA reads TGTGCCAGCAGTCAAATCGCTAGCGGTTCCTACGAGCAGTACTTC.

Remarks on this clonotype: An end of the junction differs from the germline gene, which may be a read error. The chain couples TRBV4-1 to TRBJ2-3, with D possibly matching TRBD2 (5 bases). CDR3 length: 14 amino acids. Looked up from germline, CDR1 is MGHRA and CDR2 is YSYEKL. CDR3 amino acids: CASNQNGGTDTQYF. As DNA, the CDR3 is TGCGCCAGCAACCAAAACGGGGGCACAGATACGCAGTATTTT.

V is TRBV15 and J is TRBJ2-7; TRBD1 aligns across 10 bases. The J call is doubtful: the DNA matches TRBJ2-5 better. Per the germline V gene, CDR1 is LNHNV and CDR2 is YYDKDF (reference sequence). The CDR3 is 16 amino acids. The CDR3 protein is CATSKASTGGGKTQYF. In DNA, the CDR3 is TGTGCCACCAGCAAAGCCTCGACAGGGGGCGGGAAGACCCAGTACTTC.

The sample holds a few counts of this clonotype. CDR3 in amino acids: CASSPAGGVDGYTF. The DNA of the CDR3 is TGCGCCAGCAGCCCCGCGGGGGGTGTGGATGGCTACACCTTC. The V and J genes are TRBV5-1 and TRBJ1-2, with D perhaps matching TRBD1 (5 bases). Germline CDR1 and CDR2: SGHRS and YFSETQ. Trimming left V 4 bases short and J 6 bases short, with 16 bases between. This CDR3 region has 14 residues.

A few counts support this clonotype. This chain uses TRBV7-9 with TRBJ2-5, with TRBD1 matching 9 bases. V lost 1 base to trimming and J lost 13 bases; unmatched junction nucleotides: 1. From germline, CDR1 is SEHNR and CDR2 FQNEAQ (reference sequence). CDR3 length equals 11 residues. The CDR3 here is CASSLGTGVYF. The CDR3 region has the DNA TGTGCCAGCAGCTTAGGGACAGGGGTGTACTTC.

The rearrangement uses TRBV18 and TRBJ1-1; D is perhaps TRBD1 (5 bases). Between the trimmed V and J ends, which lost 0 bases and 1 base, there was a span of 9 bases. CDR3 length: 15 amino acids. Germline V gene lookup returns CDR1 KGHSH and CDR2 LQKENI. CDR3 nucleotides: TGTGCCAGCTCACCACCGGGACGGTCGAACACTGAAGCTTTCTTT. This sequence encodes CASSPPGRSNTEAFF.

The CDR3 reads CASSLSYSGRRTSYNEQFF. The DNA of the CDR3 is TGTGCCAGCAGTTTATCCTATAGCGGGAGGAGGACCTCCTACAATGAGCAGTTCTTC. The rearrangement joins TRBV12-3 or TRBV12-4 to TRBJ2-1, with 10 bases aligning to TRBD2. V gave up 2 bases and J gave up 0 bases; unmatched junction bases: 10. The CDR3 covers 19 residues.

J is TRBJ2-3 and V is TRBV4-1; 13 bases fit TRBD2. From germline, CDR1 is MGHRA and CDR2 YSYEKL. There are 15 residues in the CDR3. The trim removed 4 bases at V and 8 bases at J, leaving 6 bases unmatched. This chain's CDR3 is CASSLPGLAGVTQYF. The CDR3 nucleotides are TGCGCCAGCAGCCTACCCGGACTAGCGGGAGTTACGCAGTATTTT.